Listed here are 18 T cell receptor beta chains from one sample, sequenced in a study of a mutant IDH1 vaccine in newly diagnosed glioma. The antigens of these receptors remain unknown. This table comes from immunoSEQ multiplex PCR, and its TCRdb copy is limited to in-frame clones, with some not included. The table records tens of thousands of clones, around 87% of them present only once. Time point defined: week 35, safety follow-up. A single vaccine dose contained 300 ug of mutant IDH1 20-mer peptide, and topical imiquimod was used with it. The sample here was PBMCs, taken from a glioma patient whose treatment included an IDH1 peptide vaccine. The source of these receptors is a man under 40 with glioma.

The rearrangement uses TRBV4-1 and TRBJ1-2; a weak D match, TRBD1 (6 bases). In germline, CDR1 is MGHRA, CDR2 YSYEKL. V was shortened by 4 bases and J by 8 bases, with 14 bases between the two germline ends. This CDR3 is built from 13 residues. The DNA for the CDR3 is TGCGCCAGCAGCCCTGGACAGAGGATAGGCTACACCTTC. Translated: CASSPGQRIGYTF.

The chain carries TRBV7-2 and TRBJ2-5, with 8 bases matching TRBD2. V lost 5 bases, J lost 4 bases, and 6 bases stayed unmatched. This CDR3 has 14 amino acids. Germline loops: CDR1 SGHTA, CDR2 FQGNSA. DNA for the CDR3: TGTGCCAGCAGCCGAGTCCTAGCGGGAGAGACCCAGTACTTC. It codes for CASSRVLAGETQYF.

The rearrangement links TRBV29-1 to TRBJ2-5; D remains unclear. Germline V gene data show CDR1 as SQVTM and CDR2 as ANQGSEA. The CDR3 sequence is 13 residues long. Deletions cut 3 bases from V and 1 base from J, with 9 bases between. The CDR3 loop is CSVDNTFQETQYF. CDR3 in DNA: TGCAGCGTTGATAACACCTTCCAAGAGACCCAGTACTTC.

The V gene is TRBV7-6, the J gene TRBJ1-4; D unclear. The CDR3 covers 16 residues. Germline lookup yields CDR1 SGHVS and CDR2 FNYEAQ. V lost 2 bases and J lost 6, with 16 bases in between. Here the CDR3 DNA reads TGTGCCAGCAGCTTAAGTGCTGGGAACGGTCATGAAAAACTGTTTTTT. It codes for CASSLSAGNGHEKLFF.

The chain recombines TRBV19 with TRBJ2-5, with 7 positions matching TRBD2. The last part of the DNA fits TRBJ2-7 better; the J call may be wrong. Germline V gene data show CDR1 as LNHDA and CDR2 as SQIVND (reference sequence). This CDR3 region has 15 residues. The CDR3 DNA reads as TGTGCCAGTAGTAACCCGGGAGGAGGATCCTACGAGCAGTACTTC. This codes for CASSNPGGGSYEQYF.

The chain uses TRBV27 and TRBJ2-3; 7 bases are shared with TRBD1. Germline V lookup: CDR1 MNHEY, CDR2 SMNVEV (reference sequence). The CDR3 has 15 residues. J lost 0 bases, V lost 5 bases, and 5 bases had no gene match. DNA for the CDR3: TGTGCCAGCAGTCCCCGACAGGGCAGCACAGATACGCAGTATTTT. It yields the protein CASSPRQGSTDTQYF.

This clone came up once. The rearrangement joins TRBV11-2 to TRBJ1-4; possibly TRBD1 for D (5 bases). The CDR3 contains 16 residues. The germline CDR1 and CDR2 sequences are SGHAT and FQNNGV. The ends were cut back, 6 bases at V and 8 bases at J, with 22 bases in the middle. The CDR3 bases are TGTGCCAGCAGACAAAGACCGGGACGGGCGTTGGAAAAACTGTTTTTT. Translated, it gives CASRQRPGRALEKLFF.

The CDR3 reads CSAIQSYEQYF. The DNA of the CDR3 is TGCAGTGCTATCCAGAGCTACGAGCAGTACTTC. The chain links TRBV20-1 to TRBJ2-7, with no clear D. The CDR3 has 11 residues. CDR1 and CDR2 from the germline V gene are DFQATT and SNEGSKA (reference sequence). V was clipped by 4 bases and J by 3 bases, with 7 bases between them.

There are a few counts of this clone. The rearrangement joins TRBV5-4 to TRBJ1-1; D ambiguous. The germline V gene has CDR1 SGHNT and CDR2 YYREEE (reference sequence). The CDR3 length is 15 residues. Trimming removed 5 bases at V and 7 bases at J, with 21 bases between. This chain's CDR3 is CASSLKKAGRDEAFF. The CDR3, as DNA: TGTGCCAGCAGTCTTAAAAAGGCCGGGCGGGATGAAGCTTTCTTT.

The sample holds a few counts of this clone. The chain is built from TRBV19 and TRBJ2-3; a possible D gene is TRBD2 (5 bases). The germline V gene encodes CDR1 LNHDA and CDR2 SQIVND (reference sequence). V was trimmed by 0 bases and J by 2 bases, leaving 21 bases between them. The CDR3 has 19 amino acids. In DNA, the CDR3 is TGTGCCAGTAGTATAGATCGGGTCGGAGGAGGTGTGGACACAGATACGCAGTATTTT. Residues: CASSIDRVGGGVDTDTQYF.

This clone was found a few times. The V gene is TRBV7-9, the J gene TRBJ1-1, with unresolved D. The CDR3 consists of 12 residues. Looked up from germline, CDR1 is SEHNR and CDR2 is FQNEAQ (reference sequence). The V end was cut by 5 bases, the J end by 8 bases, with 12 bases between. Here the CDR3 DNA reads TGTGCCAGCAGCACCATAGGAGCAGAAGCTTTCTTT. Amino acid sequence: CASSTIGAEAFF.

The CDR3 loop is CASMRGTSGGNTDTQYF. Written as DNA, the CDR3 is TGTGCCAGCATGAGGGGGACTAGCGGAGGTAACACAGATACGCAGTATTTT. The chain joins TRBV2 to TRBJ2-3; 11 bases are a match to TRBD2. Per germline, CDR1 SNHLY and CDR2 FYNNEI. The CDR3 has 17 residues. The V gene end was trimmed by 7 bases and the J gene end by 2 bases; junction bases not matched to a gene: 11.

The chain is built from TRBV29-1 and TRBJ2-1, with TRBD2 matching 9 bases. Trimming took 4 bases from V and 16 from J; bases not matched to a gene: 11. The CDR3 has 12 residues. CDR1 and CDR2 from the germline V gene are SQVTM and ANQGSEA. The CDR3 region is CSVGASGEIGFF. The CDR3 nucleotides are TGCAGCGTTGGTGCTAGCGGGGAAATAGGATTCTTC.

CDR3 in DNA: TGTGCCAGCTTCAGCTTCTCTGGGGCCAACGTCCTGACTTTC. Residues: CASFSFSGANVLTF. V and J are TRBV7-9 and TRBJ2-6, with unresolved D. Germline lookup yields CDR1 SEHNR and CDR2 FQNEAQ (reference sequence). This CDR3 is built from 14 residues. The germline V and J ends were trimmed by 8 bases and 0 bases, with 8 bases remaining between them.

V usage is TRBV7-2 and J usage is TRBJ1-5; TRBD1 matches at 7 bases. V lost 4 bases, J lost 7 bases, and 7 bases stayed unmatched. Germline V gene data show CDR1 as SGHTA and CDR2 as FQGNSA. The CDR3 is 14 amino acids. The CDR3 bases are TGTGCCAGCAGCTCCCAGGGGGGTCCCCAGCCCCAGCATTTT. Protein: CASSSQGGPQPQHF.

The CDR3 sequence is CASSQGYSGNTIYF. CDR3 coding DNA: TGTGCCAGCTCTCAGGGCTACTCTGGAAACACCATATATTTT. V and J are TRBV6-1 and TRBJ1-3; D possibly corresponds to TRBD1 (5 bases). CDR1 is MNHNS, CDR2 SASEGT, per germline. Trimming shortened V by 8 bases and J by 0 bases, and 11 bases separated the two germline ends. This CDR3 region has 14 residues.

J is TRBJ2-3 and V is TRBV5-4, with a tentative D call TRBD2 (5 bases). Between the trimmed V and J ends, which lost 6 bases and 1 base, there was a span of 12 bases. Germline lookup yields CDR1 SGHNT and CDR2 YYREEE (reference sequence). CDR3 length: 14 amino acids. The CDR3 here is CASTPGAGTDTQYF. The CDR3 coding sequence is TGTGCCAGCACCCCCGGAGCGGGCACAGATACGCAGTATTTT.

This sequence joins TRBV7-2 and TRBJ1-4; perhaps TRBD1 as D (6 bases). V was cut by 5 bases and J by 3 bases, with 13 bases left in between. There are 15 residues in the CDR3. Germline V lookup: CDR1 SGHTA, CDR2 FQGNSA. The CDR3 DNA reads TGTGCCAGCAGCACCGTACAGGGATCTAATGAAAAACTGTTTTTT. The encoded protein is CASSTVQGSNEKLFF.